The source of this T cell receptor (beta chain) is a study of OX40 agonist ivuxolimab in advanced cancers. As for the study in general: Partial response was recorded in three patients: one hepatocellular carcinoma and two cutaneous melanoma cases. Study-level points and caveats: Mean expanded clone counts were higher in CD8+ than CD4+ T cells.

As concerns this clone: Its antigen is unknown.

Sequencing used immunoSEQ multiplex PCR; TCRdb keeps in-frame clones, though not all of them. Of roughly 25,000 clones listed, approximately 77% are singletons. This specimen consisted of CD4+ or CD8+ T cells sorted from blood, obtained in a trial of the OX40 agonist ivuxolimab. The receptor was isolated from an adult with an advanced solid tumor such as melanoma, head and neck, liver or kidney cancer.

CDR3 sequence reads: CAISESEDRANTEAFF. The DNA of the CDR3 is TGTGCCATCAGTGAGTCTGAAGACAGGGCAAACACTGAAGCTTTCTTT. The rearrangement joins TRBV10-3 to TRBJ1-1, with 7 bases matching TRBD1. Trimming took 0 bases from V and 2 from J; bases not matched to a gene: 6. The CDR3 is 16 residues long. The germline CDR1 and CDR2 sequences are ENHRY and SYGVKD.